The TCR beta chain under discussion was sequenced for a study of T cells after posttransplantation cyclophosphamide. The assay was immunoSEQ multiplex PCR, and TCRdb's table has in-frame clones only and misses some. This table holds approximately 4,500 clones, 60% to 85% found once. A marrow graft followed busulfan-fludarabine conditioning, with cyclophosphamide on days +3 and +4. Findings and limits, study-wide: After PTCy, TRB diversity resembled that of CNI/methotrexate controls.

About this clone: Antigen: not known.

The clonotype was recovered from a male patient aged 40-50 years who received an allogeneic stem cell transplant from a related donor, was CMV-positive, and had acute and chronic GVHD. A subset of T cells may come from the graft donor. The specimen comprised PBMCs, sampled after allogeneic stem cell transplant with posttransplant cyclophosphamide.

CDR3 protein: CASNPRPQGRAFF. The CDR3 coding sequence is TGTGCCAGTAATCCTAGGCCCCAGGGTCGAGCTTTCTTT. The J gene is TRBJ1-1, the V gene TRBV19, with D perhaps matching TRBD1 (5 bases). Germline assignment: CDR1 LNHDA and CDR2 SQIVND (reference sequence). CDR3 length: 13 residues. The germline V and J ends were trimmed by 7 bases and 10 bases, with 19 bases remaining between them.